The text below deals with one T cell receptor (beta chain). Its cognate antigen has yet to be identified. No base quality information exists; no much larger clone differs at one position. This specimen comes from a study of shared clonotypes between healthy human individuals (dated by TCRdb to 2020 to 2022). Study-level background: A couple of women and three men aged 18 to 49 years were included in the cohort. Per donor, three plates each were used for CD4 naive and CD4 memory, two for CD8 naive, and one for CD8 memory. To estimate repertoire size and how much clonotype sharing occurs between individuals, the study deeply sequenced the blood TCR repertoires of 5 or 6 healthy adults. Libraries were prepared and TCR repertoires were sequenced by different laboratories using diverse techniques, in order to increase sequencing depth and limit assay-specific biases. Per donor, leukapheresis produced somewhere between about 0.94 and 9.5 billion PBMCs.

Healthy HIV-negative adults with no recently reported acute infections or vaccinations were included as donors. Every donor was a Caucasian adult residing in Nashville, Tennessee, USA. Magnetic negative selection was used to enrich CD4+ T cells, after which naive cells were positively selected on CD45RA and the negative fraction became the memory subset. Blood was collected by leukapheresis, and PBMCs were isolated by Ficoll-Histopaque density gradient centrifugation and then cryopreserved in liquid nitrogen vapor phase. Purity and quantity of every magnetically sorted T cell population were checked by analytical flow cytometry. Genomic DNA was isolated from every sorted fraction and measured by UV absorbance on a Nanodrop 2000c. The CDR3 runs 12 residues from the cysteine to the phenylalanine. Only the CDR3 DNA is retained, 36 bases long and in frame from the first base. CDR1 SQVTM and CDR2 ANQGSEA are derived from the germline V gene. V is pared back by 7 bases and J by 8 bases, with 14 bases lying between the germline termini.

Using the deep immunoSEQ assay, multiplex PCR amplified TCR CDR3 regions from genomic DNA. For each cell subset, the extracted genomic DNA was distributed evenly across all wells of several immunoSEQ 96-well plates, and each plate served as one replicate. For sorted subsets, each replicate PCR was loaded with approximately 0.2 ug genomic DNA, equivalent to 25,000 to 35,000 T cell genomes. The purified libraries were quantified using a Qubit 3.0 fluorometer, sized with a Bioanalyzer 2100, and then quantified again using the KAPA Library Quantification kit. A separate single-read 150-cycle Illumina NextSeq 550 flow cell was used to sequence each immunoSEQ 96-well plate. As for how the authors treated the data: The immunoSEQ output contained only junctional sequences without quality scores, so filtering could not match that applied to full-length reads. To assign V/J genes and CDR3, sequences were annotated against IMGT germline references using PyIR, a Python wrapper for IgBLAST v1.9. Any read was removed if the V/J assignment was weak (E-value above 1e-6), the CDR3 was missing, or the read contained stop codons, out-of-frame junctions, or ambiguous translated residues. V3J clonotypes were defined as sequences sharing the same inferred V gene, J gene, and CDR3 amino acid sequence. The percentage overlap between two repertoires was calculated by dividing the number of shared unique clonotypes by the size of the smaller repertoire. RTK rarefaction, the Chao1 estimator, and Recon v2.1 estimates of unobserved clonotypes were used to assess repertoire richness. Generation probabilities were computed with OLGA for all TCRbeta clonotypes obtained by the gDNA method from several donors. TCRdb limited this immuneACCESS table to in-frame rearrangements with V and J called. A share of clones is missing; checked studies link under half to unresolved V genes, and the rest is unexplained. V, J and clone size were drawn from that table, and D and trimming were deduced from the DNA. This sample gives 2 million to 2.5 million clones in total; roughly 93% of them show up just once. About 0.39% of the sample is taken by the ten largest.

Beyond this particular receptor, the publication reports: Pairwise subsampling led to the expectation that sequencing depth would affect the degree of clonotype sharing among donors. Incomplete sequencing was indicated by rarefaction of sorted-subset datasets, despite the large sequencing depth. Compared with non-shared clonotypes, clonotypes shared by all four sorted-subset donors had higher generation probabilities. Across a handful of donors, roughly 5% of naive CD4, approximately 3.6% of naive CD8, 2% to 2.5% of memory CD4, and over 0.35% of memory CD8 clonotypes were shared. Because the study included a small number of donors, the genetic and exposure-history diversity represented was limited. Naive subsets generally had larger estimated clonotype richness than memory subsets did. Sampling was restricted to blood, and TCR repertoires in tissues likely differ from the TCR repertoires found in blood.

The source material was naive CD4+ T cells from PBMCs. The intended sense of this specimen's cell subset or site label: CD45RA+ positively selected. Recombination connected TRBV29-1 to TRBJ1-4, with the D segment identity uncertain. The source of this sequence is a man between 18 and 29 years old in good health. Some clones in this sample may be carry-over from other donors' samples. The CDR3 has the sequence CSGSGMGEKLFF. In nucleotides, the sequence is TGCAGCGGATCCGGAATGGGGGAAAAACTGTTTTTT.